This T cell receptor (beta chain) appears in the sequencing data of a study of glioma-infiltrating T cells. Using RNA template, CDR3s of TCR alpha and beta were amplified with iRepertoire arm-PCR. One entry per CDR3 protein, called by TCRdb with MiXCR from the multiplex PCR reads. Of about 410,000 distinct CDR3 sequences in the sample, about two fifths were seen once. As to this clonotype: The antigen remains unidentified. One junction end disagrees with the germline gene, perhaps due to a read error.

CDR1 is SQVTM, CDR2 ANQGSEA, per germline. The CDR3 has 12 residues. Study-wide results and limits: Gliomas, especially low-grade, showed above-expected tissue-blood divergence; non-neoplastic patients showed below. Shared blood CDR3 signature motifs marked patients with low tissue-blood divergence.

The TCR sequence derives from a human donor with low-grade glioma or glioblastoma, undergoing nonglioma brain surgery, or in good health (not recorded which). The chain combines TRBV29-1 with TRBJ2-3, with 8 positions matching TRBD1. The sequencing input was glioma tissue, nonneoplastic brain tissue, or PBMCs (not recorded which). CDR3 DNA: TGCAGCGGGGACAGGAAAACAGATACGCAATATTTT. This encodes CSGDRKTDTQYF.